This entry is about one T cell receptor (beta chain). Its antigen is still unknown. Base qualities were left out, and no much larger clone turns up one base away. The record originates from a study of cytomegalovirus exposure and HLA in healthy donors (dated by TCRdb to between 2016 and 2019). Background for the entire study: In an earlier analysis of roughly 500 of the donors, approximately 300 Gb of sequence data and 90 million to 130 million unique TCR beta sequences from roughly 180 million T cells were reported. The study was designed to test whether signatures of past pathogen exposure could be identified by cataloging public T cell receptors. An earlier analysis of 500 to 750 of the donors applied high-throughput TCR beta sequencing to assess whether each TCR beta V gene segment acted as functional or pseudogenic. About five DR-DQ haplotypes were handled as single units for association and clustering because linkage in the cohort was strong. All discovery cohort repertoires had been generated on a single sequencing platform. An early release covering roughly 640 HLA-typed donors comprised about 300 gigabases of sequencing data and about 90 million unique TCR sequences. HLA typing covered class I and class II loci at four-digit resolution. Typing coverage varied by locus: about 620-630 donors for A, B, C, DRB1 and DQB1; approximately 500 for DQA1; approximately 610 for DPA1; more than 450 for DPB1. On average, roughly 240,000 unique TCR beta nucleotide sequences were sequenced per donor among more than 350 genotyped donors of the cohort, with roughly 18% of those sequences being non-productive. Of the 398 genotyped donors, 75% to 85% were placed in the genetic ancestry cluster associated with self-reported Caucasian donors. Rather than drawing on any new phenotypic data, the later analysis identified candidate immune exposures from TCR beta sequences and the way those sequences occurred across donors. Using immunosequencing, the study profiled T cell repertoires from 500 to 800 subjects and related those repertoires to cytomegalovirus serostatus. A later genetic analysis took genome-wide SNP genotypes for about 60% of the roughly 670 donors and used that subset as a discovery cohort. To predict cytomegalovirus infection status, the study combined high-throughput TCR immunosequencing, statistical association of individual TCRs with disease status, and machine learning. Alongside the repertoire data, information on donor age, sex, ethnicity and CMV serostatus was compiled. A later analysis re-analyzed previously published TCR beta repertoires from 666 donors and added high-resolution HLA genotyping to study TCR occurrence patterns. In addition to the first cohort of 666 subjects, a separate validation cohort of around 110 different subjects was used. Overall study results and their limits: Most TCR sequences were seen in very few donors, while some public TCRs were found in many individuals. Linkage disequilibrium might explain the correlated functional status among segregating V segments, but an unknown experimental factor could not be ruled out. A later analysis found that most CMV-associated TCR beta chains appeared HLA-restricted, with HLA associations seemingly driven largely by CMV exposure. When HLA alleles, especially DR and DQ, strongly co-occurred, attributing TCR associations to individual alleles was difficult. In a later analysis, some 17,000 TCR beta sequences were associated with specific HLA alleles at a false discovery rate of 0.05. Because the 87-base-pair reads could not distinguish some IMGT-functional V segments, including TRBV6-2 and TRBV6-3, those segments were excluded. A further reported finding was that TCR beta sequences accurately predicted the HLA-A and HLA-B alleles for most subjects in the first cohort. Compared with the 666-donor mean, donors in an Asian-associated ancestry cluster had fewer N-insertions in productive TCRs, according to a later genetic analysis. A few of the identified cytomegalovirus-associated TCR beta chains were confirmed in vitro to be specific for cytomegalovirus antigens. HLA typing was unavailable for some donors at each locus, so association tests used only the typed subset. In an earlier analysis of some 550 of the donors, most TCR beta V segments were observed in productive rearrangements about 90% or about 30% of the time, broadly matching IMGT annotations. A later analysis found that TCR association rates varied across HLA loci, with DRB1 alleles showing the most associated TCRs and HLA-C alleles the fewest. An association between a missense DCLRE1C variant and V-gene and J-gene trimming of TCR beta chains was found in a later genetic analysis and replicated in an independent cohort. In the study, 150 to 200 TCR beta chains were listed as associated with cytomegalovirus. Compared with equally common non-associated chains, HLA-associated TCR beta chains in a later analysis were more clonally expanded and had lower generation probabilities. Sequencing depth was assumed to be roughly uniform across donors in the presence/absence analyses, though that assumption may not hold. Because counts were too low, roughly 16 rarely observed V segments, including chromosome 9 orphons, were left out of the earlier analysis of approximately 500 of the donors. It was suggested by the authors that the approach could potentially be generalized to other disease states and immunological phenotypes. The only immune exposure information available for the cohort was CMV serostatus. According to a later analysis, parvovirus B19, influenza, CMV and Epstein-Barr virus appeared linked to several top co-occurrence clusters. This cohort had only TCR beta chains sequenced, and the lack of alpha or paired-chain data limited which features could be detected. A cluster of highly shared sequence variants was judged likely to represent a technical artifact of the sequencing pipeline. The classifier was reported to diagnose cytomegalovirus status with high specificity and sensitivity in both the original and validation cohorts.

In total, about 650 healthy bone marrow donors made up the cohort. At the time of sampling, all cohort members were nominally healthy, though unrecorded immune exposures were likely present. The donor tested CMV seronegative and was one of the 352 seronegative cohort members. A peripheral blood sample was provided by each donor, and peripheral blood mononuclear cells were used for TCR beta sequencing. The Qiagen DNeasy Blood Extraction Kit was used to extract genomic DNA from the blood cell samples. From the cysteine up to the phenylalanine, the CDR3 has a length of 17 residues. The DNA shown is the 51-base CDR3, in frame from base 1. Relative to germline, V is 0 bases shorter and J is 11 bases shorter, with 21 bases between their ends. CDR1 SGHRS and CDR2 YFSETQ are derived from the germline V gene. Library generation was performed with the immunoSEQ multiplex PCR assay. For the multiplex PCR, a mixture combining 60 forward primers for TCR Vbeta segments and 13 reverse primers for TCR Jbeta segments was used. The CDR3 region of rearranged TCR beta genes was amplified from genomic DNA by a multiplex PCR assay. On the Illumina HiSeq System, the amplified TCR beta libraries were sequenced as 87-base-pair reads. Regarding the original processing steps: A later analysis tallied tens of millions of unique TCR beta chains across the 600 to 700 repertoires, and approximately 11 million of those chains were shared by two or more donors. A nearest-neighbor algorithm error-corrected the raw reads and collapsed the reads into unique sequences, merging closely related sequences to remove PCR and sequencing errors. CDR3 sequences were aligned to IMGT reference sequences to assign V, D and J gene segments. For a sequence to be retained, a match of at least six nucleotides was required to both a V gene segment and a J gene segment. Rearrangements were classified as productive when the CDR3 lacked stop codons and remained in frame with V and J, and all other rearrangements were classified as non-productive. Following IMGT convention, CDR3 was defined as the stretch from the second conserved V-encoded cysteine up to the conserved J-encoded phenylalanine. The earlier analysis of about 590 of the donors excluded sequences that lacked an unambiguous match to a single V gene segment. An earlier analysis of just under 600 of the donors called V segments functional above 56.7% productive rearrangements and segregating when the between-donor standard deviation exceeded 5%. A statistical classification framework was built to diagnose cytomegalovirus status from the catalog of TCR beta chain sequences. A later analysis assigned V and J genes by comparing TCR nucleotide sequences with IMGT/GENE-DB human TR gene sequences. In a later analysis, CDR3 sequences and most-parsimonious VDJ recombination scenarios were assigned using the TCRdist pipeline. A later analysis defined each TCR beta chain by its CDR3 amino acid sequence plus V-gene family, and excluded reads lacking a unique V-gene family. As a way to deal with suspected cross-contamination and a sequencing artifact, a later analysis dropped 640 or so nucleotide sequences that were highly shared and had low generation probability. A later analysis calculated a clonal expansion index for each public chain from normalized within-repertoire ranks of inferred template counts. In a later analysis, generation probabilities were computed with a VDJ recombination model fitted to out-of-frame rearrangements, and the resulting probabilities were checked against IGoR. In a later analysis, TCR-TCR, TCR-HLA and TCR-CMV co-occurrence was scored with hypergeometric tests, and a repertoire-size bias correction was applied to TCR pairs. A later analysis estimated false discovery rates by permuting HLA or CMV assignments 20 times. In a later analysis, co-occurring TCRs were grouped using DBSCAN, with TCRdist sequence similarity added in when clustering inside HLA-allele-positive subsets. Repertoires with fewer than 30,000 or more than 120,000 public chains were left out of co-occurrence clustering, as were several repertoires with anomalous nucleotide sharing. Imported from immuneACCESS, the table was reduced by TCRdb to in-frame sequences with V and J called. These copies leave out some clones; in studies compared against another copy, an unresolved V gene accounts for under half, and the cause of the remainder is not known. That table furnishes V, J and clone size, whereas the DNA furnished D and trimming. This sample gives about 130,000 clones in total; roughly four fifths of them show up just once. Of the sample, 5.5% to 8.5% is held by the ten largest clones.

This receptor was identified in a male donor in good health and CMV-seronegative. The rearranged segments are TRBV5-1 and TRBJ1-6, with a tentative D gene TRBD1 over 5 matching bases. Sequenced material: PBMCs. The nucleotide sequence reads TGCGCCAGCAGCTTGGAACGTGGAGGGGCCTCCGATCCACCCCTCCACTTT. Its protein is CASSLERGGASDPPLHF.